This TCR beta chain stems from a study of shared clonotypes between healthy human individuals (dated by TCRdb to 2020 to 2021). Regarding the research as a whole: Two women and three men aged 18 to 49 years were included in the cohort. For each donor, CD4 naive and CD4 memory were each run on three plates, CD8 naive on two plates, and CD8 memory on one plate. The study deeply sequenced blood TCR repertoires of about 5 healthy adults to estimate repertoire size and the extent of clonotype sharing between individuals. Libraries were prepared and TCR repertoires were sequenced by different laboratories using diverse techniques, in order to increase sequencing depth and limit assay-specific biases. Per donor, leukapheresis produced somewhere between about 0.9 and 9.5 billion PBMCs.

TCR CDR3 regions were amplified from genomic DNA by multiplex PCR using the deep immunoSEQ assay. Extracted genomic DNA from each cell subset was distributed evenly across all wells of several immunoSEQ 96-well plates, and each plate was treated as a replicate. For sorted subsets, around 200 ng genomic DNA, equal to tens of thousands of T cell genomes, was loaded into each replicate PCR. The purified libraries were quantified using a Qubit 3.0 fluorometer, sized with a Bioanalyzer 2100, and then quantified again using the KAPA Library Quantification kit. A separate single-read 150-cycle Illumina NextSeq 550 flow cell was used to sequence each immunoSEQ 96-well plate. Regarding the original processing steps: The immunoSEQ output contained only junctional sequences without quality scores, so filtering could not match that applied to full-length reads. To assign V/J genes and CDR3, sequences were annotated using PyIR, a Python wrapper for IgBLAST v1.9, with IMGT germline references. Reads were removed for weak V/J assignments (E-value above 1e-6), missing CDR3, stop codons, out-of-frame junctions, or ambiguous translated residues. V3J clonotypes were defined by identical inferred V gene, J gene, and CDR3 amino acid sequence. To compute the percentage overlap between repertoires, the number of shared unique clonotypes was divided by the size of the smaller repertoire. RTK rarefaction, the Chao1 estimator, and Recon v2.1 estimates of unobserved clonotypes were used to assess repertoire richness. For all TCRbeta clonotypes obtained by the gDNA method from a few donors, generation probabilities were computed with OLGA. Held by TCRdb, this immuneACCESS table contains in-frame sequences only and omits some clones. Under half of the omission traces to an unresolved V gene where checked; the cause of the rest is unknown. Clonal size and the V and J genes are those of that table, whereas D and trimming came from the DNA. Here the sample has around 700,000 clones; roughly 72% occur a single time. The ten biggest clones cover roughly 1.9% of the sample.

Donors were healthy HIV-negative adults with no recently reported acute infections or vaccinations. Only Caucasian adults living in Nashville, Tennessee, USA were represented among the donors. CD4+ T cells were enriched by magnetic negative selection; naive cells were then positively selected on CD45RA, and the negative fraction formed the memory subset. Blood was obtained by leukapheresis, after which PBMCs were separated by Ficoll-Histopaque density gradient centrifugation and cryopreserved in liquid nitrogen vapor phase. Purity and quantity of every magnetically sorted T cell population were checked by analytical flow cytometry. Each sorted fraction had its genomic DNA isolated and then quantified by UV absorbance on a Nanodrop 2000c. Beyond this particular receptor, the publication reports: Based on pairwise subsampling, the degree of clonotype sharing among donors was expected to be affected by sequencing depth. When a few donors were compared, the shared fraction of clonotypes was about 5% for naive CD4, 3.5% to 4% for naive CD8, 2.3% for memory CD4, and 0.4% for memory CD8. The small number of donors limited the genetic and exposure-history diversity represented. Sampling was limited to blood, and TCR repertoires in tissue likely differ from TCR repertoires in blood. Clonotypes shared by all four sorted-subset donors showed higher generation probabilities than non-shared clonotypes. Even with the large sequencing depth, rarefaction of the sorted-subset datasets indicated that sequencing was incomplete. Naive subsets generally had larger estimated clonotype richness than memory subsets did.

As to this clone: The antigen it recognizes is unknown. It has no much larger one-base neighbor in the sample; base qualities were not kept.

The specimen was memory CD4+ T cells sorted from blood. The cell subset or site label here, explained by the study, means: CD45RA-negative fraction. The receptor's source is a woman between 25 and 40 years old in good health.

The DNA sequence is TGCGCCAGCAGCTTAGGGACTAGCGGGAGGCGTTACAATGAGCAGTTCTTC. The encoded protein is CASSLGTSGRRYNEQFF. The rearranged chain carries TRBV5-1 and TRBJ2-1; the junction holds 15 bases that match TRBD2. V is pruned by 2 bases and J by 4 bases, leaving 4 bases of the junction without a gene match. From the cysteine up to the phenylalanine, the CDR3 has a length of 17 residues. Of all the DNA, just the CDR3 is kept, 51 bases in frame from base 1. The germline V gene yields SGHRS for CDR1 and YFSETQ for CDR2.